These T cell receptor beta chains were read from a single sample in a study of cytomegalovirus exposure and HLA in healthy donors. Generated by immunoSEQ multiplex PCR, the TCRdb table keeps only in-frame clones and is missing some. The sample lists roughly 110,000 clones, 77% seen once, with roughly 3.9% in the top ten. Sequenced material: PBMCs. The source is a male donor in good health and CMV-seronegative. CDR3s include the opening cysteine and the closing phenylalanine or tryptophan. D genes are given only for firm matches. Clone sizes are given selectively: once, few, many, or a class where the clone is expanded.

d_gene	v_gene	j_gene	abundance	CDR3nt	CDR3aa
TRBD1	TRBV14	TRBJ2-7	-	TGTGCCAGCAGCCAAGCAGACAGGGCTAACGAGCAGTACTTC	CASSQADRANEQYF
TRBD1	TRBV28	TRBJ1-4	few	TGTGCCAGCAGTCTGCCCGGGACAGGGGGTAGTGAAAAACTGTTTTTT	CASSLPGTGGSEKLFF
-	TRBV6-1	TRBJ2-7	-	TGTGCCAGCAGTGAATTTCGAGCCTACGAGCAGTACTTC	CASSEFRAYEQYF
TRBD1	TRBV28	TRBJ2-7	-	TGTGCCAGCTCCACTCTGGGGACAGGGCAATACGAGCAGTACTTC	CASSTLGTGQYEQYF
-	TRBV6-5	TRBJ1-2	-	TGTGCCAGCAGTCCCGGGACATCCGATGGCTACACCTTC	CASSPGTSDGYTF
-	TRBV7-2	TRBJ1-5	few	TGTGCCAGCAGCTTACAGGGGCTCTCAAATCAGCCCCAGCATTTT	CASSLQGLSNQPQHF
-	TRBV6-5	TRBJ1-2	-	TGTGCCAGCAGTTACTTGTCAGGCTATGGCTACACCTTC	CASSYLSGYGYTF
-	TRBV18	TRBJ2-5	-	TGTGCCAGCTCACCACCGCCTAGGCAAGAGACCCAGTACTTC	CASSPPPRQETQYF
-	TRBV21-1	TRBJ2-3	-	TGTGCCAGCAGCACGGGGACTAGCGGTAGCACAGATACGCAGTATTTT	CASSTGTSGSTDTQYF
TRBD2	TRBV10-2	TRBJ2-7	-	TGCGCCAGCAGTGAGATTTTCCGACTAGCGGGAGGCCAGTCCTACGAGCAGTACTTC	CASSEIFRLAGGQSYEQYF
TRBD1	TRBV7-9	TRBJ2-7	-	TGTGCCAGCAGCTTATCGGGACAGGGAGGCTACGAGCAGTACTTC	CASSLSGQGGYEQYF
-	TRBV6-5	TRBJ1-5	-	TGTGCCAGCAGTTACTCGAGTGGTCAGCCCCAGCATTTT	CASSYSSGQPQHF
TRBD1	TRBV6-4	TRBJ2-7	-	TGTGCCAGCAGTGTCGCGGCCGGGACAGGGGGCTACGAGCAGTACTTC	CASSVAAGTGGYEQYF
TRBD1	TRBV6-5	TRBJ1-2	-	TGTGCCAGCACTTCGCTACAGGGGGGAGGCTATGGCTACACCTTC	CASTSLQGGGYGYTF
-	TRBV19	TRBJ1-2	few	TGTGCCAGTAGTATAGATGTAACAGAGACCTATGGCTACACCTTC	CASSIDVTETYGYTF
-	TRBV7-8	TRBJ1-1	-	TGTGCCAGCAGCTCTGACACTGAAGCTTTCTTT	CASSSDTEAFF
TRBD1	TRBV5-4	TRBJ1-2	-	TGTGCCAGCAGCAAACCAGGGGGGAACTATGGCTACACCTTC	CASSKPGGNYGYTF
-	TRBV19	TRBJ2-1	few	TGTGCCAGTAGTATGCGGGGTGCGGGGTACGGCTACAATGAGCAGTTCTTC	CASSMRGAGYGYNEQFF
TRBD2	TRBV6-6	TRBJ2-5	-	TGTGCCGGCCAGGGCGGGTCTAGCGGACAAGAGACCCAGTACTTC	CAGQGGSSGQETQYF
-	TRBV20-1	TRBJ2-1	-	TGCAGTGCCTACCGTAATGAGCAGTTCTTC	CSAYRNEQFF
-	TRBV13	TRBJ2-1	-	TGTGCCAGCAGCTTAGGCCGGAGCTCTGGGTGGCTCTTC	CASSLGRSSGWLF
-	TRBV2	TRBJ2-5	-	TGTGCCAGCAGTGCCCTAGAGACCCAGTACTTC	CASSALETQYF
TRBD2	TRBV4-1	TRBJ2-7	-	TGCGCCAGCAGGACTAGCGAGAGCTCCTACGAGCAGTACTTC	CASRTSESSYEQYF
TRBD2	TRBV30	TRBJ2-2	once	TGTGCCTGGAGTGTACTAGCGGGGTTCGCCGGGGAGCTGTTTTTT	CAWSVLAGFAGELFF
-	TRBV30	TRBJ1-1	-	TGTGCCTGGAGTGGACGAATGCTGACAGGAAACTATGAAGCTTTCTTT	CAWSGRMLTGNYEAFF
TRBD2	TRBV28	TRBJ2-3	few	TGTGCCAGCAGTCGACTAGCGGGAGGGACAGATACGCAGTATTTT	CASSRLAGGTDTQYF
TRBD2	TRBV7-9	TRBJ2-7	-	TGTGCCAGCAGCTTCCCTCTAGCGGGAGGCCACGAGCAGTACTTC	CASSFPLAGGHEQYF
-	TRBV27	TRBJ1-2	-	TGTGCCAGCAGCCTCGGCAGGGGTACTGGCTACACCTTC	CASSLGRGTGYTF
TRBD1	TRBV19	TRBJ2-7	-	TGTGCCAGTAGTATGTCACCGGGACAGGGGGCGTCCTACGAGCAGTACTTC	CASSMSPGQGASYEQYF
-	TRBV19	TRBJ2-7	-	TGTGCCAGTAGTACGACAGCGTCCTACGAGCAGTACTTC	CASSTTASYEQYF
TRBD2	TRBV29-1	TRBJ2-1	-	TGCAGCGTTACGGCGGGGGTCTACAATGAGCAGTTCTTC	CSVTAGVYNEQFF
-	TRBV19	TRBJ2-2	-	TGTGCCAGTAGGCAGGTTTCCGCCGGGGAGCTGTTTTTT	CASRQVSAGELFF
TRBD1	TRBV11-2	TRBJ2-3	-	TGTGCCAGCAGCTCTACAGGGGGGGATACGCAGTATTTT	CASSSTGGDTQYF
-	TRBV6-1	TRBJ1-1	few	TGTGCCAGCACTTGGACAGAGAACACTGAAGCTTTCTTT	CASTWTENTEAFF
-	TRBV28	TRBJ2-7	few	TGTGCCAGCAGTGGTCACGGGAGTCGATACTACGAGCAGTACTTC	CASSGHGSRYYEQYF
-	TRBV19	TRBJ2-7	-	TGTGCCAGTAGTATGAGGTACACCTACGAGCAGTACTTC	CASSMRYTYEQYF
TRBD1	TRBV7-9	TRBJ1-4	few	TGTGCCAGCAGCCTTGGGACAGTTACTAATGAAAAACTGTTTTTT	CASSLGTVTNEKLFF
TRBD1	TRBV10-3	TRBJ2-7	-	TGTGCCATCAGGAAAGACAGGGAGAGCTCCTACGAGCAGTACTTC	CAIRKDRESSYEQYF
-	TRBV28	TRBJ2-7	few	TGTGCCAGCAGTTTCTTTGACAGAGCCTACGAGCAGTACTTC	CASSFFDRAYEQYF
TRBD1	TRBV7-9	TRBJ1-5	-	TGTGCCAGCAGCTTAGACAGGGGGCAGAATCAGCCCCAGCATTTT	CASSLDRGQNQPQHF
TRBD1	TRBV2	TRBJ1-5	-	TGTGCCAGTTATTTCCAACAGGGGCAGCCCCAGCATTTT	CASYFQQGQPQHF
TRBD1	TRBV7-2	TRBJ2-3	-	TGTGCCAGCAGCTTACAGGGGGCATCTAGCACAGATACGCAGTATTTT	CASSLQGASSTDTQYF
TRBD2	TRBV7-9	TRBJ2-1	-	TGTGCCAGCAGCCTCCTAGCGGGAGGTAGTGCTGAGCAGTTCTTC	CASSLLAGGSAEQFF
-	TRBV27	TRBJ1-1	once	TGTGCCAGCAAAAAGGAGGCTGAAGCTTTCTTT	CASKKEAEAFF
-	TRBV30	TRBJ1-2	-	TGTGCCTGGAGTGTAGCAGGGCGCGGCTACACCTTC	CAWSVAGRGYTF
-	TRBV6-1	TRBJ1-5	-	TGTGCCACCAGCCGGGGGAGCAATCAGCCCCAGCATTTT	CATSRGSNQPQHF
-	TRBV10-3	TRBJ2-5	-	TGTGCCATCAGTGATAGGCAGGTCCGAGAGACCCAGTACTTC	CAISDRQVRETQYF
TRBD2	TRBV15	TRBJ2-7	few	TGTGCCACCGGTTCTCGCGGGAGGAATCGCGGCGAGCAGTACTTC	CATGSRGRNRGEQYF
TRBD2	TRBV10-2	TRBJ2-3	-	TGCGCCAGCACCCATTGGGGAGCGGGAGACACAGATACGCAGTATTTT	CASTHWGAGDTDTQYF
TRBD2	TRBV10-3	TRBJ2-5	-	TGTGCCATCAGTGAGTCGGGGAGGGGCCCAAACCAAGAGACCCAGTACTTC	CAISESGRGPNQETQYF
TRBD2	TRBV2	TRBJ2-5	-	TGTGCCAGCAATTTTGGTGGACTAGCGTGGGAGACCCAGTACTTC	CASNFGGLAWETQYF
TRBD2	TRBV4-2	TRBJ2-1	-	TGTGCCAGCAGCCGTAGCGGGAGAAATGACTATGAGCAGTTCTTC	CASSRSGRNDYEQFF
TRBD2	TRBV5-4	TRBJ2-7	-	TGTGCCAGCAGCCCCCCATCGGGTAGCGGGAGGTCCTACGAGCAGTACTTC	CASSPPSGSGRSYEQYF
TRBD2	TRBV15	TRBJ2-1	-	TGTGCCACCAGCAGAGAGCGGGAGGGTCCCAATGAGCAGTTCTTC	CATSREREGPNEQFF
-	TRBV9	TRBJ2-7	once	TGTGCCAGCAGCCGTGGGGGGACAGCTTACGAGCAGTACTTC	CASSRGGTAYEQYF
-	TRBV21-1	TRBJ2-7	-	TGTGCCAGCAGCCGGGACAGGGAGATCTACGAGCAGTACTTC	CASSRDREIYEQYF
TRBD1	TRBV5-4	TRBJ2-1	-	TGTGCCAGCAGCCAGGGAGGACAGGGGGCCTACAATGAGCAGTTCTTC	CASSQGGQGAYNEQFF